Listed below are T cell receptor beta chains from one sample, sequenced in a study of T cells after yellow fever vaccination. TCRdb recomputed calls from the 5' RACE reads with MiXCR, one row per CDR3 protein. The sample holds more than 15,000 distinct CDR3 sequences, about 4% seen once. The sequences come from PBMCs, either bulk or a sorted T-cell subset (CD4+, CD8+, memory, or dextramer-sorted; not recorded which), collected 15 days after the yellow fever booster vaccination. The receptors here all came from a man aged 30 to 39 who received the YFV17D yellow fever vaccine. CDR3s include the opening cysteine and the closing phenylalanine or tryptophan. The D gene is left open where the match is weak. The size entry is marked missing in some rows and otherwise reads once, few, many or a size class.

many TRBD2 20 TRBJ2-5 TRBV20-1 TGCAGTGCTAGAGCCACCGGGGCGGGAGAGCGCGTACCGCGCCAAGAGACCCAGTACTTC CSARATGAGERVPRQETQYF
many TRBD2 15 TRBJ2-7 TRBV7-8 TGTGCCAGCAGCTTACGGCGGGAGGGCAATAATGAGCAGTACTTC CASSLRREGNNEQYF
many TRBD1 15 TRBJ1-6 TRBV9 TGTGCCAGCAGCACAAAGGGGGCCCCTGATTCACCCCTCCACTTT CASSTKGAPDSPLHF
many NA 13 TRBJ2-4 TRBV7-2 TGTGCCAGCAGCCCCGACAGGTGGAGCATTCAGTACTTC CASSPDRWSIQYF
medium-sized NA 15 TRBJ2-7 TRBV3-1 TGTGCCAGCAGCCCGTACCTAACCCAGGCGGACGAGCAGTACTTC CASSPYLTQADEQYF
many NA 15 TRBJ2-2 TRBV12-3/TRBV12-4 TGTGCCAGCAGGGGGCCGGGAAGGAATACCGGGGAGCTGTTTTTT CASRGPGRNTGELFF
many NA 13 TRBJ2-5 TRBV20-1 TGCAGTGCTAGGGTAGTTTTAAAAGAGACCCAGTACTTC CSARVVLKETQYF
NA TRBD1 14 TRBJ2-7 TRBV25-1 TGTGCCAGCAGCCAGACAGGGGGCCCCGGGAAGCAGTACTTC CASSQTGGPGKQYF
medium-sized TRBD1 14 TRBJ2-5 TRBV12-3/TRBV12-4 TGTGCCAGCAGTTTTGGGACAGCACAAGAGACCCAGTACTTC CASSFGTAQETQYF
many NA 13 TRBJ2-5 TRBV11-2 TGTGCCAGCAGCCTCCGAGGGGGGACGGGCCAGTACTTC CASSLRGGTGQYF
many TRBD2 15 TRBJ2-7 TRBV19 TGTGCCAGTAGTTTGACTAGCGGAAAATCCTACGAGCAGTACTTC CASSLTSGKSYEQYF
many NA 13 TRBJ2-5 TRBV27 TGTGCCAGTGGGGTGCTATGGGAAGAGACCCAGTACTTC CASGVLWEETQYF
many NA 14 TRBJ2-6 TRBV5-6 TGTGCCAGCGAAGTCCTCACAGGACCCCGCGTCCTGACTTTC CASEVLTGPRVLTF
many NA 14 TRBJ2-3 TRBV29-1 TGCAGCGTTGATGGGGCCTCTAGCACAGATACGCAGTATTTT CSVDGASSTDTQYF
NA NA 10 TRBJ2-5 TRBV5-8 TGTGCCAGCAGCCCGGGGCCCCAGTACTTC CASSPGPQYF
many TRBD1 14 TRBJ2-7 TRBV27 TGTGCCAGCAGTTTCGACAGGGGCGCCTACGAGCAGTACTTC CASSFDRGAYEQYF
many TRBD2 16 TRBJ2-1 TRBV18 TGTGCCAGCTCACCACCGGGCCTAGCGGGGATCAGTGAGCAGTTCTTC CASSPPGLAGISEQFF
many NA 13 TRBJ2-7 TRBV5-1 TGCGCCAGCAGCTTGGTGGAGGGGGCTGAGCAGTACTTC CASSLVEGAEQYF
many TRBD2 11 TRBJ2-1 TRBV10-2 TGCGCCAGCAGTCCTAGCGGTTTGAGGTTCTTC CASSPSGLRFF
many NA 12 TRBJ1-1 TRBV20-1 TGCAGTGCTAGATTCCCCGGGACAGAAGCTTTCTTT CSARFPGTEAFF
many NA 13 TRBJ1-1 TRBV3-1 TGTGCCAGCAGCCTACAGGAGAACACTGAAGCTTTCTTT CASSLQENTEAFF
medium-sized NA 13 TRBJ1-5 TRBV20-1 TGCAGTGCTAGCGGCCACCATAATCAGCCCCAGCATTTT CSASGHHNQPQHF
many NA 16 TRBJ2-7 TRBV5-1 TGCGCCAGCAGCTTGGGTACTGGCGGGGGCAGGTACGAGCAGTACTTC CASSLGTGGGRYEQYF
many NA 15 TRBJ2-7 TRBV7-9 TGTGCCAGCAGCTTAGAGGAGGGGGCTCTCTACGAGCAGTACTTC CASSLEEGALYEQYF
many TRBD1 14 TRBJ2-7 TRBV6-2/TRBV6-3 TGTGCCAGCAGTTTTGCCGGACAGGCCTACGAGCAGTACTTC CASSFAGQAYEQYF
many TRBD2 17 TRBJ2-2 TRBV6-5 TGTGCCAGCAGTTCGAAATCCGGCGGGAGTTTTGCCGGGGAGCTGTTTTTT CASSSKSGGSFAGELFF
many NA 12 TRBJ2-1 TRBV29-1 TGCAGCGTTTCACCCAAGGTTAGCGAGCAGTTCTTC CSVSPKVSEQFF
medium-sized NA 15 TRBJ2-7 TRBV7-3 TGTGCCAGCAGCTTATTGGGGGACGCATCCTACGAGCAGTACTTC CASSLLGDASYEQYF
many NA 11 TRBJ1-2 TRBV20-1 TGCAGTGCTAGAGGACGGGATGGCTACACCTTC CSARGRDGYTF
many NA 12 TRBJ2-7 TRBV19 TGTGCCAGTAGCATCCCGGGGCGAGAGCAGTACTTC CASSIPGREQYF
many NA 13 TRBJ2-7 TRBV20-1 TGCAGTGCTAGAGATCTACAGCTCTACGAGCAGTACTTC CSARDLQLYEQYF
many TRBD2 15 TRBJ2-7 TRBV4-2 TGTGCCAGCAGCCAAGATCGGGCGGGAGCGGTCGAGCAGTACTTC CASSQDRAGAVEQYF
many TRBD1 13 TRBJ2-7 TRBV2 TGTGCCAGCTCTGGACAGGGAAACTACGAGCAGTACTTC CASSGQGNYEQYF
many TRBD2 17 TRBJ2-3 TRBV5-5 TGTGCCAGCAGCTACCCCTCGGGAGGGAGGGCTACAGATACGCAGTATTTT CASSYPSGGRATDTQYF
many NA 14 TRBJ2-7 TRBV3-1 TGTGCCAGCAGCCTATACGCGGACACCTACGAGCAGTACTTC CASSLYADTYEQYF
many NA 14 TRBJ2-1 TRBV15 TGTGCCACCAGCACGCGGGACCTGGGCAATGAGCAGTTCTTC CATSTRDLGNEQFF
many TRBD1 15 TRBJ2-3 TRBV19 TGTGCCAGTACGATAGGGACAGGGGTCACAGATACGCAGTATTTT CASTIGTGVTDTQYF
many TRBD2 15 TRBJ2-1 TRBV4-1 TGCGCCAGCAGCCAATGGTTAGCGGGACACAATGAGCAGTTCTTC CASSQWLAGHNEQFF
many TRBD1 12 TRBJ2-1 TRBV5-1 TGCGCCAGCAGCCCGACAGGGGATGAGCAGTTCTTC CASSPTGDEQFF
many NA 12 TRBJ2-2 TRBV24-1 TGTGCCACCAGGGGGTCGACCGGGGAGCTGTTTTTT CATRGSTGELFF
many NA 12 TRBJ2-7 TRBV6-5 TGTGCCAGCAGAAGCCCGACGGGCGAGCAGTACTTC CASRSPTGEQYF
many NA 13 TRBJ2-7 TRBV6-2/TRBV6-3 TGTGCCAGCAGTTACGTGGGAGTCTACGAGCAGTACTTC CASSYVGVYEQYF